These 31 T cell receptor beta chains originate from one sample sequenced in a study of blood T cell repertoires in COVID-19. The protocol was immunoSEQ multiplex PCR, while the TCRdb copy is restricted to in-frame clones and leaves out a portion. In the table there are some 30,000 clones, around nine tenths of which are singletons. Sequencing used peripheral blood. These receptors all stem from a woman aged 80 or over with active or convalescent COVID-19.

The gene calls are TRBV2 and TRBJ1-2; TRBD1 aligns across 11 bases. The CDR3 consists of 15 residues. Germline trimming cut 6 bases from V and 3 bases from J; bases unmatched to any gene: 6. Germline V gene data show CDR1 as SNHLY and CDR2 as FYNNEI. For the CDR3, the DNA is TGTGCCAGCAGCCTTGGACAGGGGGCAGACTATGGCTACACCTTC. This gives the protein CASSLGQGADYGYTF.

J is TRBJ1-6 and V is TRBV6-6, with 9 bases lining up with TRBD1. Trimming at V came to 5 bases and at J to 2 bases, leaving 7 bases not matched to a gene. This CDR3 has 17 amino acids. From germline, CDR1 is MNHNY and CDR2 SVGAGI (reference sequence). CDR3 bases: TGTGCCAGCAGTCTATGGCGGACAGGGGCCTATAATTCACCCCTCCACTTT. Translation: CASSLWRTGAYNSPLHF.

The genes are TRBV4-1 and TRBJ2-2, with D tentatively TRBD2 (6 bases). V lost 4 bases to trimming and J lost 4 bases, with 13 bases between them. Germline V lookup: CDR1 MGHRA, CDR2 YSYEKL. CDR3 length: 15 residues. CDR3 bases: TGCGCCAGCAGCCTTAGCCCGGGAGCCACCGGGGAGCTGTTTTTT. Protein product: CASSLSPGATGELFF.

The genes are TRBV5-6 and TRBJ1-2; a possible D gene is TRBD1 (5 bases). The CDR3 totals 14 residues. CDR1 and CDR2 from the germline V gene are SGHDT and YYEEEE. The germline V and J ends were trimmed by 2 bases and 0 bases, with 8 bases remaining between them. CDR3 residues: CASSFDRPNYGYTF. The CDR3 nucleotides read TGTGCCAGCAGCTTCGACAGACCTAACTATGGCTACACCTTC.

J is TRBJ1-4 and V is TRBV2, with TRBD1 identical over 7 bases. The junction had 10 bases not matched to a gene; V was cut back by 7 bases and J by 8 bases. CDR1 SNHLY and CDR2 FYNNEI come from the germline V gene. The CDR3 has 14 residues. CDR3 loop: CASTSLTGYEKLFF. CDR3 nucleotide sequence: TGTGCCAGCACCTCACTGACAGGGTACGAAAAACTGTTTTTT.

The chain combines TRBV27 with TRBJ1-6; TRBD1 is a possible D gene (6 bases). The germline V gene has CDR1 MNHEY and CDR2 SMNVEV (reference sequence). The CDR3 totals 17 residues. V was clipped by 2 bases and J by 0 bases, with 11 bases between them. CDR3 amino acids: CASSLSPRGSYNSPLHF. The DNA for the CDR3 is TGTGCCAGCAGTTTAAGCCCCAGGGGCTCCTATAATTCACCCCTCCACTTT.

This sequence joins TRBV14 and TRBJ2-3, with TRBD1 identical over 8 bases. The trim removed 6 bases at V and 3 bases at J, leaving 5 bases unmatched. The germline V gene has CDR1 SGHDN and CDR2 FVKESK. The CDR3 is 14 amino acids. In DNA, the CDR3 is TGTGCCAGCAGACCCCAGGGGGCAACAGATACGCAGTATTTT. Translating gives CASRPQGATDTQYF.

The gene calls are TRBV6-5 and TRBJ1-2; perhaps TRBD1 as D (6 bases). The length of the CDR3 is 15 residues. Trimming took 0 bases from V and 3 from J, leaving 11 bases between them. The germline CDR1 and CDR2 sequences are MNHEY and SVGAGI. The CDR3 DNA sequence: TGTGCCAGCAGTTACTCAACTCAGGGGTACTATGGCTACACCTTC. This codes for CASSYSTQGYYGYTF.

The chain has TRBV5-1 and TRBJ2-2; 9 bases line up with TRBD1. The CDR3 covers 17 residues. In germline, CDR1 is SGHRS, CDR2 YFSETQ. The junction had 9 bases not matched to a gene; V was cut back by 2 bases and J by 4 bases. CDR3 coding DNA: TGCGCCAGCAGCTTACCCATACAGGGGGCCAGCACCGGGGAGCTGTTTTTT. Protein sequence: CASSLPIQGASTGELFF.

This chain connects TRBV19 to TRBJ2-1, with TRBD2 matching over 8 bases. Looked up from germline, CDR1 is LNHDA and CDR2 is SQIVND (reference sequence). This CDR3 has 17 amino acids. V gave up 2 bases and J gave up 9 bases; unmatched junction bases: 15. The CDR3: CASSIMGTRGLWAEQFF. The CDR3 DNA reads as TGTGCCAGTAGTATAATGGGGACTAGGGGACTTTGGGCTGAGCAGTTCTTC.

This chain links TRBV27 with TRBJ2-3, with unresolved D. V lost 6 bases to trimming and J lost 1 base, with 11 bases between them. CDR1 and CDR2 (germline): MNHEY, SMNVEV (reference sequence). This CDR3 contains 14 residues. As DNA, the CDR3 is TGTGCCAGCAGCCCGAGTCGGGGCACAGATACGCAGTATTTT. It encodes CASSPSRGTDTQYF.

The J gene is TRBJ1-3, the V gene TRBV10-2, with D hard to call. The V gene lost 3 bases and the J gene lost 4 bases, with 22 bases spanning the gap. The CDR3 consists of 18 residues. From germline, CDR1 is WSHSY and CDR2 SAAADI. The CDR3 region is CASSDLSTGSTGGNTIYF. The CDR3 DNA reads TGCGCCAGCAGTGACCTGAGCACCGGGTCCACCGGGGGAAACACCATATATTTT.

The chain's CDR3 is CASSPLQETQYF. The CDR3 bases are TGTGCCAGCTCACCTCTCCAAGAGACCCAGTACTTC. V gene TRBV18 combines with J gene TRBJ2-5; D is ambiguous. Germline CDR1 is KGHSH and CDR2 is LQKENI. Deletions cut 3 bases from V and 1 base from J, with 3 bases between. CDR3 length: 12 amino acids.

The chain combines TRBV12-5 with TRBJ2-1, with 8 bases matching TRBD1. The germline V gene encodes CDR1 LGHNT and CDR2 FRNRAP. The CDR3 covers 19 residues. With V trimmed by 0 bases and J by 6 bases, 16 bases remained unmatched. The CDR3 DNA sequence: TGTGCTAGTGGTTTGGTATCCCAACTTCTCCCGGACAGGGTCAATGAGCAGTTCTTC. Translating gives CASGLVSQLLPDRVNEQFF.

This clone was counted only a few times. The chain carries TRBV5-1 and TRBJ2-1; D is possibly TRBD2 (6 bases). Germline CDR1 is SGHRS and CDR2 is YFSETQ. Trimming pared 1 base from V and 4 bases from J, leaving 12 bases between. The CDR3 has 15 residues. The CDR3 region has the DNA TGCGCCAGCAGCTTGAACCTAGCGAAATACAATGAGCAGTTCTTC. Amino acid sequence: CASSLNLAKYNEQFF.

The CDR3 reads CASSYSLTSGANVLTF. DNA of the CDR3: TGTGCCAGCAGTTACTCGCTGACTAGCGGGGCCAACGTCCTGACTTTC. J is TRBJ2-6 and V is TRBV6-5; 7 bases line up with TRBD2. The trim removed 0 bases at V and 4 bases at J, leaving 3 bases unmatched. The germline CDR1 and CDR2 sequences are MNHEY and SVGAGI. The CDR3 consists of 16 residues.

The rearrangement uses TRBV9 and TRBJ2-1; 9 bases match TRBD2. The V gene's germline CDR1 is SGDLS and CDR2 YYNGEE. V was pared by 0 bases and J by 4 bases, with 5 bases of the junction left unmatched. The CDR3 sequence is 16 residues long. The CDR3 DNA reads TGTGCCAGCAGCGTAGGCGTTAGCGGGGGATACAATGAGCAGTTCTTC. Encoded protein: CASSVGVSGGYNEQFF. Complete variable domain (other parts from reference TRBV9 and TRBJ2-1): DSGVTQTPKHLITATGQRVTLRCSPRSGDLSVYWYQQSLDQGLQFLIQYYNGEERAKGNILERFSAQQFPDLHSELNLSSLELGDSALYFCASSVGVSGGYNEQFFGPGTRLTVL.

This clone has only one observation. The rearrangement uses TRBV7-2 and TRBJ2-3; 7 bases map to TRBD2. The CDR3 is made up of 14 amino acids. CDR1 and CDR2 (germline): SGHTA, FQGNSA. The V segment lost 5 bases and the J segment 4 bases; nucleotides outside the gene matches: 6. Written as DNA, the CDR3 is TGTGCCAGCAGCCCGGCTAGCGGTTCAGATACGCAGTATTTT. Translated, it gives CASSPASGSDTQYF.

The chain couples TRBV2 to TRBJ1-5; D unclear. V was shortened by 6 bases and J by 1 base, with 10 bases between the two germline ends. The CDR3 runs 14 residues. CDR1 and CDR2 (germline): SNHLY, FYNNEI. The CDR3 loop is CASRKGGSNQPQHF. As DNA, the CDR3 is TGTGCCAGCAGGAAGGGAGGGAGCAATCAGCCCCAGCATTTT.

The CDR3 reads CASSLQTSGFTNEQFF. The CDR3 region has the DNA TGCGCCAGCAGCCTCCAGACTAGCGGGTTTACAAATGAGCAGTTCTTC. This chain uses TRBV4-1 with TRBJ2-1; 10 bases are a match to TRBD2. V lost 4 bases, J lost 7 bases, and 10 bases stayed unmatched. This CDR3 comprises 16 residues. Germline V gene sequence: CDR1 MGHRA, CDR2 YSYEKL.

A single count supports this clone. The chain combines TRBV28 with TRBJ2-3, with TRBD2 as a possible D gene (7 bases). The germline V and J ends were trimmed by 5 bases and 1 base, with 13 bases remaining between them. Germline assignment: CDR1 MDHEN and CDR2 SYDVKM. The CDR3 length is 15 residues. The CDR3 sequence is CASSPQGGGTDTQYF. Here the CDR3 DNA reads TGTGCCAGCAGTCCCCAAGGGGGGGGCACAGATACGCAGTATTTT.

J is TRBJ1-4 and V is TRBV7-8, with D uncertain. The germline V and J ends were trimmed by 5 bases and 2 bases, with 15 bases remaining between them. This CDR3 comprises 16 residues. Germline V lookup: CDR1 SGHVS, CDR2 FQNEAQ. CDR3 nucleotide sequence: TGTGCCAGCAGCACCCTAGGCGGACTTACTAATGAAAAACTGTTTTTT. The encoded protein is CASSTLGGLTNEKLFF.

This chain connects TRBV5-6 to TRBJ2-7; TRBD1 matches 9 bases. This CDR3 region has 14 residues. V was clipped by 3 bases and J by 6 bases; unmatched bases: 7. The germline CDR1 and CDR2 sequences are SGHDT and YYEEEE. CDR3 region: CASSYPTGGSEQYF. The DNA for the CDR3 is TGTGCCAGCAGCTACCCGACAGGGGGTAGCGAGCAGTACTTC.

This chain links TRBV5-1 with TRBJ2-7, with TRBD2 matching 16 bases. CDR1 is SGHRS and CDR2 is YFSETQ in the germline V gene. With V trimmed by 4 bases and J by 3 bases, 13 bases remained unmatched. This CDR3 is built from 19 residues. CDR3 nucleotide sequence: TGCGCCAGCAGCCCCCAGGGACTAGCGGGGGGGGCCACAAGCTACGAGCAGTACTTC. Its translation: CASSPQGLAGGATSYEQYF.

The J gene is TRBJ1-4, the V gene TRBV5-1, with D perhaps TRBD1 (5 bases). Between the trimmed V and J ends, which lost 2 bases and 0 bases, there was a span of 8 bases. From germline, CDR1 is SGHRS and CDR2 YFSETQ. This CDR3 spans 15 amino acids. The CDR3 loop is CASSFSGATNEKLFF. The CDR3 DNA reads as TGCGCCAGCAGCTTCTCGGGGGCAACTAATGAAAAACTGTTTTTT.

This clone counts as large. The J gene is TRBJ1-2, the V gene TRBV9; D unclear. Germline lookup yields CDR1 SGDLS and CDR2 YYNGEE. The CDR3 spans 14 residues. With 0 bases removed from V and 5 bases from J, the gap between germline ends came to 11 bases. DNA of the CDR3: TGTGCCAGCAGCGTAGTGGGAGAATGGTATGGCTACACCTTC. Translated, it gives CASSVVGEWYGYTF.

The chain carries TRBV2 and TRBJ2-3, with D tentatively TRBD1 (7 bases). V was shortened by 6 bases and J by 1 base, with 17 bases between the two germline ends. Germline V gene lookup returns CDR1 SNHLY and CDR2 FYNNEI. The CDR3 runs 16 residues. CDR3 protein: CASRRWRGLGTDTQYF. The CDR3 nucleotides read TGTGCCAGCAGAAGGTGGAGGGGGCTGGGCACAGATACGCAGTATTTT.

The chain joins TRBV3-1 (or the pseudogene TRBV3-2) to TRBJ2-1; 7 nucleotides align to TRBD2. The CDR3 covers 16 residues. Germline-derived CDR1 and CDR2 are LGHDT and YNNKEL (reference sequence). V dropped 0 bases and J dropped 0; count of bases not matched to a gene: 2. The CDR3 coding sequence is TGTGCCAGCAGCCAAGATTGGGGGGGCTCCTACAATGAGCAGTTCTTC. It codes for CASSQDWGGSYNEQFF.

The chain carries TRBV11-2 and TRBJ1-1; 9 bases are a match to TRBD1. CDR3 size: 13 residues. Looked up from germline, CDR1 is SGHAT and CDR2 is FQNNGV. Trimming took 5 bases from V and 5 from J; bases not matched to a gene: 3. CDR3 DNA: TGTGCCAGCAGCGTGACAGGGGGTACTGAAGCTTTCTTT. This codes for CASSVTGGTEAFF.

The rearrangement uses TRBV19 and TRBJ2-5; D remains unclear. The V gene lost 4 bases and the J gene lost 3 bases, with 9 bases spanning the gap. CDR1 is LNHDA, CDR2 SQIVND, per germline (reference sequence). CDR3 size: 13 residues. CDR3 loop: CASSKGDKETQYF. The CDR3 DNA reads TGTGCCAGTAGTAAAGGAGATAAAGAGACCCAGTACTTC.

The chain employs TRBV11-3 and TRBJ2-4, with TRBD2 matching 8 bases. The CDR3 covers 19 residues. From germline, CDR1 is SGHNT and CDR2 YENEEA. The V segment lost 0 bases and the J segment 1 base; nucleotides outside the gene matches: 11. The CDR3 region has the DNA TGTGCCAGCAGCTTAGACACCGGGACTAGTTCTGTGGCCAAAAACATTCAGTACTTC. Its protein is CASSLDTGTSSVAKNIQYF.